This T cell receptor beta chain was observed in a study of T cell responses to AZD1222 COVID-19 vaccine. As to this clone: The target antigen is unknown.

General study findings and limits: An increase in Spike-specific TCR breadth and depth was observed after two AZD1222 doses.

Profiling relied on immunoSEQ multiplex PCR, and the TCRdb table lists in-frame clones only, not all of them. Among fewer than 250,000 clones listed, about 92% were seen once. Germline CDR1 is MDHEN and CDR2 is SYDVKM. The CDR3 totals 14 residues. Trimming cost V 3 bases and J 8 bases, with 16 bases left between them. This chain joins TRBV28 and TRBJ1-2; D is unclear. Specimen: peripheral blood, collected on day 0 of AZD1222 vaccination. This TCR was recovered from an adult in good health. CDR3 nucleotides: TGTGCCAGCAGTTTCACTATGGCCGTCGGAGGCTACACCTTC. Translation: CASSFTMAVGGYTF.